Listed here are 27 T cell receptor beta chains from one sample, sequenced in a study of technical replicates of blood from four donors. Using immunoSEQ multiplex PCR, the repertoire was profiled, and TCRdb retains in-frame clones only, with some absent. The sample has under 90,000 clones, roughly 93% seen once. Sequencing was done on a sample of T cells isolated from PBMCs. These receptors originate from a human donor in good health.

This clone turned up a few times. The chain employs TRBV21-1 and TRBJ2-1; TRBD2 is the table's D call, not checked against the DNA. TRBV21-1 is a listed pseudogene. CDR3 length: 18 amino acids. The CDR3 protein is CASSKAAGAGSSYNEQFF. For the CDR3, the DNA is TGTGCCAGCAGCAAAGCCGCCGGAGCGGGTAGCTCCTACAATGAGCAGTTCTTC.

This clone has only one observation. The chain employs TRBV10-2 and TRBJ2-7; TRBD1 is a possible D gene (6 bases). The CDR3 contains 15 residues. V lost 3 bases, J lost 0 bases, and 12 bases lay in between. The germline CDR1 and CDR2 sequences are WSHSY and SAAADI. DNA of the CDR3: TGCGCCAGCAGTGAAATCCGGGACAACTCCTACGAGCAGTACTTC. It translates to CASSEIRDNSYEQYF.

J is TRBJ2-2 and V is TRBV2; maybe TRBD2 (6 bases). The CDR3 covers 16 residues. Trimming took off 8 bases at V and 6 bases at J, with 22 bases between the two ends. Germline values: CDR1 SNHLY, CDR2 FYNNEI. The CDR3 region has the DNA TGTGCCAGCTTTCAACCGGGACTTTCTCCCTCCGGGGAGCTGTTTTTT. Translation gives CASFQPGLSPSGELFF.

This clone came up once. The chain is built from TRBV15 and TRBJ2-7; a weak D match, TRBD2 (7 bases). From germline, CDR1 is LNHNV and CDR2 YYDKDF (reference sequence). The V gene lost 3 bases and the J gene lost 2 bases, with 17 bases spanning the gap. The CDR3 contains 16 residues. The CDR3 nucleotides are TGTGCCACCAGCAGCCGCCACGGGGGGCCCCCCTACGAGCAGTACTTC. Protein product: CATSSRHGGPPYEQYF.

This clone showed up just once. The chain has TRBV9 and TRBJ2-2; TRBD2 is a possible D gene (7 bases). Germline V CDR1 and CDR2: SGDLS, YYNGEE. The CDR3 is 16 amino acids. With 0 bases removed from V and 4 bases from J, the gap between germline ends came to 13 bases. The CDR3 protein is CASSVGGGGGTGELFF. The CDR3 DNA is TGTGCCAGCAGCGTAGGTGGAGGGGGGGGCACCGGGGAGCTGTTTTTT. The variable domain in full, completed from reference TRBV9 and TRBJ2-2, reads DSGVTQTPKHLITATGQRVTLRCSPRSGDLSVYWYQQSLDQGLQFLIQYYNGEERAKGNILERFSAQQFPDLHSELNLSSLELGDSALYFCASSVGGGGGTGELFFGEGSRLTVL.

The chain joins TRBV9 to TRBJ2-5; 11 bases align to TRBD2. Germline loops: CDR1 SGDLS, CDR2 YYNGEE. CDR3 length: 17 amino acids. Unmatched junction bases numbered 11, after V lost 5 bases and J lost 2 bases. CDR3 in amino acids: CASSHPGTSGLQETQYF. For the CDR3, the DNA is TGTGCCAGCAGTCATCCCGGGACTAGCGGACTACAAGAGACCCAGTACTTC.

The rearrangement links TRBV5-1 to TRBJ1-2; the match to TRBD1 covers 7 bases. V dropped 0 bases and J dropped 2; count of bases not matched to a gene: 4. This CDR3 spans 15 amino acids. Looked up from germline, CDR1 is SGHRS and CDR2 is YFSETQ. The CDR3: CASSLGTGKNYGYTF. As DNA, the CDR3 is TGCGCCAGCAGCTTGGGGACAGGCAAAAACTATGGCTACACCTTC.

CDR3 residues: CASSLRDRGYNEQYF. CDR3 DNA sequence: TGTGCCAGCTCACTGAGGGACAGGGGCTATAACGAGCAGTACTTC. V is TRBV18 and J is TRBJ2-7, with TRBD1 matching over 10 bases. The CDR3 runs 15 residues. The J segment lost 5 bases and the V segment lost 4 bases, leaving 8 bases of the junction unmatched. Germline V lookup: CDR1 KGHSH, CDR2 LQKENI.

The rearrangement uses TRBV5-6 and TRBJ1-4, with a weak D call TRBD1 (5 bases). V was trimmed by 4 bases and J by 0 bases, leaving 16 bases between them. The germline V gene has CDR1 SGHDT and CDR2 YYEEEE. This CDR3 region has 17 residues. The CDR3 protein is CASSLLGADSTNEKLFF. DNA of the CDR3: TGTGCCAGCAGCCTTTTAGGGGCAGACTCAACTAATGAAAAACTGTTTTTT.

The chain joins TRBV27 to TRBJ1-2; D perhaps matches TRBD1 (6 bases). Between the trimmed V and J ends, which lost 4 bases and 2 bases, there was a span of 8 bases. Germline values: CDR1 MNHEY, CDR2 SMNVEV (reference sequence). CDR3 size: 13 residues. The CDR3: CASSSTGNYGYTF. The DNA for the CDR3 is TGTGCCAGCAGTTCGACAGGAAACTATGGCTACACCTTC.

The chain carries TRBV28 and TRBJ2-2; possible D gene TRBD1, 6 bases. Germline V gene sequence: CDR1 MDHEN, CDR2 SYDVKM. Trimming left V 7 bases short and J 7 bases short, with 13 bases between. CDR3 length equals 13 residues. The DNA of the CDR3 is TGTGCCAGCATTGCAGGGGAGAGCGGGGAGCTGTTTTTT. Translated: CASIAGESGELFF.

The rearrangement links TRBV5-4 to TRBJ1-1; D is unclear. The ends were cut back, 2 bases at V and 2 bases at J, with 4 bases in the middle. In germline, CDR1 is SGHNT, CDR2 YYREEE (reference sequence). The CDR3 length is 12 residues. CDR3 sequence reads: CASSFQNTEAFF. The CDR3, as DNA: TGTGCCAGCAGCTTCCAAAACACTGAAGCTTTCTTT.

The chain carries TRBV7-9 and TRBJ1-2, with 7 bases lining up with TRBD1. From germline, CDR1 is SEHNR and CDR2 FQNEAQ (reference sequence). The CDR3 is made up of 14 amino acids. The V segment lost 1 base and the J segment 8 bases; nucleotides outside the gene matches: 7. CDR3 sequence: CASSLGPGGYGYTF. In nucleotides, the CDR3 is TGTGCCAGCAGCTTAGGGCCAGGGGGTTACGGCTACACCTTC.

V usage is TRBV27 and J usage is TRBJ2-7; 8 bases are a match to TRBD1. Germline assignment: CDR1 MNHEY and CDR2 SMNVEV (reference sequence). The J segment lost 0 bases and the V segment lost 6 bases, leaving 10 bases of the junction unmatched. The CDR3 contains 16 residues. The CDR3 bases are TGTGCCAGCAGATTCATTTGGGACAGGTTCTCCTACGAGCAGTACTTC. It codes for CASRFIWDRFSYEQYF.

The rearrangement uses TRBV27 and TRBJ1-2, with a tentative D call TRBD1 (6 bases). The V end lost 8 bases, the J end lost 7 bases, and 14 bases lay between the germline ends. The CDR3 is made up of 12 amino acids. The germline CDR1 and CDR2 sequences are MNHEY and SMNVEV (reference sequence). CDR3 DNA sequence: TGTGCCAGCGTGGGGGGGGCAGGTGGCTACACCTTC. This codes for CASVGGAGGYTF.

The rearrangement joins TRBV27 to TRBJ2-7, with 8 bases aligning to TRBD1. Germline CDR1 is MNHEY and CDR2 is SMNVEV (reference sequence). V dropped 5 bases and J dropped 1; count of bases not matched to a gene: 10. CDR3 length equals 16 residues. The DNA of the CDR3 is TGTGCCAGCAGTAACCACAGGGGGATGGGGTCCTACGAGCAGTACTTC. Amino acids: CASSNHRGMGSYEQYF.

The chain joins TRBV4-1 to TRBJ2-1; D uncertain. CDR1 and CDR2 (germline): MGHRA, YSYEKL. V lost 4 bases and J lost 8, with 9 bases in between. The CDR3 is 12 amino acids. The CDR3 sequence: CASSPPLDEQFF. CDR3 DNA sequence: TGCGCCAGCAGCCCTCCCCTCGATGAGCAGTTCTTC.

The chain combines TRBV6-1 with TRBJ1-1; D gene uncertain. V was clipped by 7 bases and J by 4 bases, with 16 bases between them. Germline V lookup: CDR1 MNHNS, CDR2 SASEGT. The length of the CDR3 is 14 residues. The CDR3 region is CASKTREESTEAFF. The CDR3 DNA reads as TGTGCCAGCAAAACCCGGGAAGAAAGCACTGAAGCTTTCTTT.

The chain employs TRBV30 and TRBJ2-5; D gene unclear. Trimming cost V 0 bases and J 0 bases, with 2 bases left between them. Germline V gene lookup returns CDR1 GTSNPN and CDR2 SVGIG (reference sequence). The CDR3 is 12 amino acids. This chain's CDR3 is CAWSVNQETQYF. The DNA for the CDR3 is TGTGCCTGGAGTGTTAACCAAGAGACCCAGTACTTC.

This rearrangement joins TRBV18 to TRBJ1-1, with a weak D call TRBD1 (6 bases). Germline V gene sequence: CDR1 KGHSH, CDR2 LQKENI. V was shortened by 6 bases and J by 4 bases, with 12 bases between the two germline ends. This CDR3 is 13 amino acids long. CDR3 sequence (DNA): TGTGCCAGCTCCGCGACAGGAACCACTGAAGCTTTCTTT. It encodes CASSATGTTEAFF.

The CDR3 is CARISRGSNYGYTF. The CDR3 bases are TGTGCCAGAATATCGAGAGGTAGTAACTATGGCTACACCTTC. This chain links TRBV7-2 with TRBJ1-2; D is uncertain. Germline CDR1 SGHTA, CDR2 FQGNSA. V was pared by 9 bases and J by 1 base, with 15 bases between. The CDR3 runs 14 residues. The complete variable domain, with remaining parts taken from reference TRBV7-2 and TRBJ1-2, reads GAGVSQSPSNKVTEKGKDVELRCDPISGHTALYWYRQSLGQGLEFLIYFQGNSAPDKSGLPSDRFSAERTGGSVSTLTIQRTQQEDSAVYLCARISRGSNYGYTFGSGTRLTVV.

CDR3 coding DNA: TGTGCCAGCAGTGAAGTTCCGGGGGGAACCTACGAGCAGTACTTC. Amino acids: CASSEVPGGTYEQYF. This chain uses TRBV25-1 with TRBJ2-7, with 7 bases lining up with TRBD2. Germline V gives CDR1 MGHDK, CDR2 SYGVNS. This CDR3 spans 15 amino acids. Trimming took 2 bases from V and 2 from J; bases not matched to a gene: 6.

V is TRBV19 and J is TRBJ1-5; 8 nucleotides line up with TRBD1. J gave up 7 bases and V 7 bases, and 9 bases lay outside the gene matches. The CDR3 contains 14 residues. Germline V lookup: CDR1 LNHDA, CDR2 SQIVND (reference sequence). CDR3 DNA: TGTGCCAGTAATCCCGGGACAGGACTACAGCCCCAGCATTTT. Protein: CASNPGTGLQPQHF.

In its sample, this clone was seen a few times. The chain recombines TRBV27 with TRBJ1-2; 8 bases fit TRBD1. The germline gives CDR1 MNHEY, CDR2 SMNVEV (reference sequence). Trimming at V came to 2 bases and at J to 3 bases, leaving 8 bases not matched to a gene. The CDR3 covers 16 residues. The CDR3 is CASSLKWDRPHYGYTF. The DNA of the CDR3 is TGTGCCAGCAGTTTAAAGTGGGACAGGCCCCACTATGGCTACACCTTC.

As DNA, the CDR3 is TGTGCCAGCAGGGCCCAGGGTGCCACCGGGGAGCTGTTTTTT. Protein: CASRAQGATGELFF. This chain joins TRBV7-9 and TRBJ2-2, with D possibly matching TRBD1 (5 bases). CDR1 and CDR2 (germline): SEHNR, FQNEAQ (reference sequence). This CDR3 region has 14 residues. V shed 6 bases and J shed 4 bases, with 12 bases lying between them.

The genes are TRBV4-2 and TRBJ2-1; 10 nucleotides match TRBD2. Germline values: CDR1 LGHNA, CDR2 YNFKEQ. The CDR3 spans 18 residues. V shed 1 base, J shed 4 bases, and the junction held 10 bases outside the gene matches. CDR3 DNA sequence: TGTGCCAGCAGCCAAGGGCAGGGGGCGGGACTAGCGTACAATGAGCAGTTCTTC. This codes for CASSQGQGAGLAYNEQFF.

The rearrangement joins TRBV4-1 to TRBJ2-1; TRBD2 agrees at 9 bases. V lost 1 base, J lost 4 bases, and 5 bases stayed unmatched. The CDR3 covers 16 residues. Germline assignment: CDR1 MGHRA and CDR2 YSYEKL. DNA of the CDR3: TGCGCCAGCAGCCAAGCTAGCGGGAAAGGATACAATGAGCAGTTCTTC. It encodes CASSQASGKGYNEQFF.